The 12 T cell receptor beta chains below were found in one sample sequenced in a study of blood T cell repertoires in COVID-19. TCRdb's table, derived via immunoSEQ multiplex PCR, lists solely in-frame clones and lacks some. This table has about 250,000 clones, 70% to 85% appearing once. What was sequenced was peripheral blood. All receptors derive from an elderly woman with acute or convalescent COVID-19.

This clone appeared once. The chain combines TRBV6-5 with TRBJ1-2; 9 positions match TRBD1. CDR1 MNHEY and CDR2 SVGAGI come from the germline V gene. The CDR3 runs 16 residues. V gave up 2 bases and J gave up 2 bases; unmatched junction bases: 6. The CDR3 nucleotides are TGTGCCAGCAGTTACGCCCCGGGACAGGGAAACTATGGCTACACCTTC. This translates into CASSYAPGQGNYGYTF.

This clone was found once. The chain carries TRBV3-1 (or the pseudogene TRBV3-2) and TRBJ2-7; TRBD2 matches 9 bases. V shed 4 bases and J 3 bases; nucleotides not matched to a gene: 13. The length of the CDR3 is 17 residues. In germline, CDR1 is LGHDT, CDR2 YNNKEL (reference sequence). The CDR3 region has the DNA TGTGCCAGCAGCCGGACCCCGGGGTCTAGCGGGAACTACGAGCAGTACTTC. Protein sequence: CASSRTPGSSGNYEQYF.

The V gene is TRBV4-3, the J gene TRBJ1-5, with D possibly TRBD1 on 5 matching bases. The CDR3 has 18 amino acids. The V gene's germline CDR1 is LGHNA and CDR2 YSLEER. Trimming took 0 bases from V and 1 from J, leaving 16 bases between them. CDR3 residues: CASSQEAAGLGSNQPQHF. In nucleotides, the CDR3 is TGCGCCAGCAGCCAAGAGGCGGCGGGACTGGGCAGCAATCAGCCCCAGCATTTT.

DNA of the CDR3: TGCGCCAGCAGCTTCTCGTCAGGGTCGTTTAGAAACACCATATATTTT. Protein sequence: CASSFSSGSFRNTIYF. The chain is built from TRBV5-1 and TRBJ1-3, with TRBD1 as a possible D gene (5 bases). Germline CDR1 reads SGHRS; CDR2 reads YFSETQ. V gave up 2 bases and J gave up 5 bases, with 17 bases separating them. The CDR3 loop spans 16 amino acids. Full variable domain (outside the CDR3, taken from reference TRBV5-1 and TRBJ1-3): KAGVTQTPRYLIKTRGQQVTLSCSPISGHRSVSWYQQTPGQGLQFLFEYFSETQRNKGNFPGRFSGRQFSNSRSEMNVSTLELGDSALYLCASSFSSGSFRNTIYFGEGSWLTVV.

This clone was detected once. CDR3 in amino acids: CASSFRVEQYF. CDR3 nucleotide sequence: TGTGCCAGCAGCTTTCGGGTTGAGCAGTACTTC. The rearrangement uses TRBV7-2 and TRBJ2-7; no firm D call. Trimming shortened V by 3 bases and J by 7 bases, and 7 bases separated the two germline ends. From germline, CDR1 is SGHTA and CDR2 FQGNSA. The CDR3 totals 11 residues.

This clone has a single count. The V gene is TRBV2, the J gene TRBJ1-2; weak D call: TRBD1 (6 bases). The germline V and J ends were trimmed by 8 bases and 6 bases, with 10 bases remaining between them. The CDR3 covers 11 residues. CDR1 is SNHLY and CDR2 is FYNNEI in the germline V gene. CDR3 sequence: CASAPGDGYTF. The CDR3 DNA reads as TGTGCCAGCGCTCCAGGGGATGGCTACACCTTC.

The chain recombines TRBV10-3 with TRBJ1-5; the D gene is possibly TRBD1 (6 bases). This CDR3 contains 13 residues. Germline V gene lookup returns CDR1 ENHRY and CDR2 SYGVKD. V was pared by 6 bases and J by 8 bases, with 14 bases between. For the CDR3, the DNA is TGTGCCATCAGCCCAGGGGTATGGGAGCCCCAGCATTTT. It specifies CAISPGVWEPQHF.

The chain combines TRBV6-1 with TRBJ1-2, with TRBD1 matching over 9 bases. The CDR3 consists of 15 residues. Germline loops: CDR1 MNHNS, CDR2 SASEGT. The junction had 7 bases not matched to a gene; V was cut back by 3 bases and J by 5 bases. CDR3 amino acids: CASSDAGQGIYGYTF. CDR3 nucleotides: TGTGCCAGCAGTGATGCGGGACAGGGAATATATGGCTACACCTTC.

Here the CDR3 DNA reads TGTGCCAGCAGTCTACTAGCGGGAGATACGAATGAGCAGTTCTTC. Protein product: CASSLLAGDTNEQFF. The chain joins TRBV7-9 to TRBJ2-1, with TRBD2 matching over 11 bases. CDR1 is SEHNR, CDR2 FQNEAQ, per germline (reference sequence). The CDR3 covers 15 residues. The V and J ends lost 6 bases and 7 bases, in that order; junction bases with no gene match: 8.

This clone has a single count. J is TRBJ1-3 and V is TRBV5-1; D not certain. The CDR3 covers 15 residues. V shed 0 bases and J shed 8 bases, with 15 bases lying between them. Germline-derived CDR1 and CDR2 are SGHRS and YFSETQ. CDR3: CASSLGAGKADTIYF. CDR3 sequence (DNA): TGCGCCAGCAGCTTGGGAGCCGGGAAGGCGGACACCATATATTTT.

V and J are TRBV19 and TRBJ1-4; 8 nucleotides line up with TRBD1. CDR1 is LNHDA, CDR2 SQIVND, per germline (reference sequence). The V gene end was trimmed by 4 bases and the J gene end by 7 bases; junction bases not matched to a gene: 8. The CDR3 covers 15 residues. The CDR3, as DNA: TGTGCCAGTAGTAAAGGACAGGGCGGACGTGAAAAACTGTTTTTT. Its protein is CASSKGQGGREKLFF.

The rearrangement joins TRBV12-3 or TRBV12-4 to TRBJ1-4; D gene unclear. The CDR3 length is 12 residues. Trimming removed 3 bases at V and 7 bases at J, with 6 bases between. The CDR3 coding sequence is TGTGCCAGCAGTTTGACTCCTGAAAAACTGTTTTTT. Amino acid sequence: CASSLTPEKLFF.